This note documents a single T cell receptor beta chain sequence. Its antigen is unidentified. The data stem from a study of blood T cells in healthy people across ages. Samples each yielded at least 6 micrograms of total RNA. V was trimmed by 1 base and J by 3 bases, leaving 13 bases between them. This CDR3 comprises 15 residues. Germline V CDR1 and CDR2: SGHRS, YFSETQ. A second PCR of roughly 7 to 11 cycles used a sample-barcoded 5' primer and a J-beta primer mix. MiXCR was run by TCRdb on the 5' RACE reads, yielding one entry per CDR3 protein. This table holds 1.5 million to 2 million distinct CDR3 sequences, 28% found once. General study findings and limits: Roughly linearly, TCR beta diversity per million T cells fell as age increased.

The sequence was collected from a woman aged 30 to 39 in good health. The chain links TRBV5-1 to TRBJ2-5, with D possibly TRBD1 on 6 matching bases. The sample was blood. CDR3 sequence: CASSLRVQGEETQYF. CDR3 in DNA: TGCGCCAGCAGCTTGAGGGTACAGGGAGAAGAGACCCAGTACTTC.